The entry below describes one T cell receptor beta chain. Its specificity is not known. This specimen comes from a study of T cells in Graves' hyperthyroidism and ophthalmopathy. Study as a whole: Initial diagnosis, before any treatment, was when peripheral blood was collected. General study results and limits: Most clonotypes that expanded in the thyroid above 0.001 also showed up in blood.

Graves' hyperthyroidism was deemed stable absent ophthalmopathy progression within 18 months. Patients showing uncontrolled infection, other autoimmune disease, pregnancy or lactation were ineligible. Germline assignment: CDR1 SGHDN and CDR2 FVKESK. V shed 0 bases and J shed 2 bases, with 15 bases lying between them. CDR3 size: 17 residues. Amplification of TCR beta CDR3 regions used RNA as the template. When the TCR CDR3 underwent first-round RT-PCR, the HTBI primer set was used. MiXCR, applied by TCRdb to the multiplex PCR reads, yields one record per CDR3 protein. The sample consists of 650,000 to 750,000 distinct CDR3 sequences, around 13% of them appearing once.

Material for sequencing was blood. The sequence was obtained from a woman aged 18-30 years with Graves' hyperthyroidism. This chain joins TRBV14 and TRBJ2-3; D may be TRBD2 (6 bases). The CDR3 DNA is TGTGCCAGCAGCCAAGAAGGCCTAGCGCGGGCCACAGATACGCAGTATTTT. Translation gives CASSQEGLARATDTQYF.